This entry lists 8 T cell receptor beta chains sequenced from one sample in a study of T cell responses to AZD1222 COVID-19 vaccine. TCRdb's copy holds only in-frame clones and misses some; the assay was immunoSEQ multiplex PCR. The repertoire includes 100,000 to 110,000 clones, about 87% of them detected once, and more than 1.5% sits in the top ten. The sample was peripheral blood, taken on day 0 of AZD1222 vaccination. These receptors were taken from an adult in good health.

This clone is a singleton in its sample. This chain's CDR3 is CASSLLSGGSHTEAFF. CDR3 nucleotides: TGCGCCAGCAGCTTGTTAAGTGGAGGGTCGCATACTGAAGCTTTCTTT. V usage is TRBV5-1 and J usage is TRBJ1-1; D remains unclear. CDR1 SGHRS and CDR2 YFSETQ come from the germline V gene. V was cut by 1 base and J by 5 bases, with 18 bases left in between. The CDR3 totals 16 residues.

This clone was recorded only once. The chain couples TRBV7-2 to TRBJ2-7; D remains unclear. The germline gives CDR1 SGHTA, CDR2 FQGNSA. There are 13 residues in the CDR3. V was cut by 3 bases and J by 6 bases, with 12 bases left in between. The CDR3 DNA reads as TGTGCCAGCAGCTTGGAGCCCGACGGCGAGCAGTACTTC. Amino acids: CASSLEPDGEQYF.

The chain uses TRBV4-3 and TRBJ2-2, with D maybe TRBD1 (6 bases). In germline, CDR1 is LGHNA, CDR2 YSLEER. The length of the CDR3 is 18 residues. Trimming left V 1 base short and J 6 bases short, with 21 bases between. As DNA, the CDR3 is TGCGCCAGCAGCCAAGCCCAAGGGGGTTGGTCGAGGCCCGGGGAGCTGTTTTTT. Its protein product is CASSQAQGGWSRPGELFF.

CDR3 residues: CASSTRDYSGRADEQFF. DNA for the CDR3: TGTGCCAGTAGTACCCGGGACTATAGCGGGAGGGCCGATGAGCAGTTCTTC. The rearrangement joins TRBV19 to TRBJ2-1; 11 nucleotides agree with TRBD2. J lost 8 bases, V lost 4 bases, and 13 bases had no gene match. The length of the CDR3 is 17 residues. The germline V gene has CDR1 LNHDA and CDR2 SQIVND (reference sequence).

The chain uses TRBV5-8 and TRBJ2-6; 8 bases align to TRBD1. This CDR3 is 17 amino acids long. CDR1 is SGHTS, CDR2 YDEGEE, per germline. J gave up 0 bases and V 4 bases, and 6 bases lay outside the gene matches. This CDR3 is CASSPDRGLSGANVLTF. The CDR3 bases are TGTGCCAGCAGCCCAGACAGGGGCCTCTCTGGGGCCAACGTCCTGACTTTC.

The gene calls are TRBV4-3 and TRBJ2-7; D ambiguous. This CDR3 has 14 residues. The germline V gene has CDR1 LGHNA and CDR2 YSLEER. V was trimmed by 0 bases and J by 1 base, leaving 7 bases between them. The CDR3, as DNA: TGCGCCAGCAGCCAAGAAGGTCGGTCCTACGAGCAGTACTTC. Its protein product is CASSQEGRSYEQYF.

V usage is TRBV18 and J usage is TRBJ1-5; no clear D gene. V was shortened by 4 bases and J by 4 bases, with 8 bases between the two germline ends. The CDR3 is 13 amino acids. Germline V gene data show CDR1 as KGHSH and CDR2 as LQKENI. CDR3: CASSRGENQPQHF. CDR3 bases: TGTGCCAGCTCACGCGGAGAAAATCAGCCCCAGCATTTT.

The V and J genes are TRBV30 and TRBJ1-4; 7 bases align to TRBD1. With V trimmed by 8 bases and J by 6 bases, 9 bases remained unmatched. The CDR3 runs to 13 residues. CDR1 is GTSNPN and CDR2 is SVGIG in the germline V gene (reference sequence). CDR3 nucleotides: TGTGCCGGCGACAGGGAGGGGTATGAAAAACTGTTTTTT. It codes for CAGDREGYEKLFF. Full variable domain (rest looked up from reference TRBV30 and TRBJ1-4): SQTIHQWPATLVQPVGSPLSLECTVEGTSNPNLYWYRQAAGRGLQLLFYSVGIGQISSEVPQNLSASRPQDRQFILSSKKLLLSDSGFYLCAGDREGYEKLFFGSGTQLSVL.